Below are 21 T cell receptor beta chains sequenced from a single sample in a study of T cell responses to AZD1222 COVID-19 vaccine. Profiling relied on immunoSEQ multiplex PCR, and the TCRdb table lists in-frame clones only, not all of them. The top ten hold roughly 3% of the sample, which has around 140,000 clones, about 92% seen once. Sequences were derived from peripheral blood, sampled 28 days after the second AZD1222 dose. These receptors all stem from an adult who received the AZD1222 COVID-19 vaccine.

This sequence joins TRBV11-2 and TRBJ2-3; 13 nucleotides agree with TRBD2. Germline trimming cut 3 bases from V and 5 bases from J; bases unmatched to any gene: 8. The length of the CDR3 is 17 residues. CDR1 is SGHAT and CDR2 is FQNNGV in the germline V gene. Written as DNA, the CDR3 is TGTGCCAGCAGCTTCCGAGGGACTAGCGGGATGTTAGATACGCAGTATTTT. Translated: CASSFRGTSGMLDTQYF.

The chain links TRBV10-1 to TRBJ2-3, with no clear D. In germline, CDR1 is WNHNN, CDR2 SYGVQD (reference sequence). The CDR3 extends over 14 amino acids. V was trimmed by 7 bases and J by 0 bases, leaving 11 bases between them. CDR3 DNA sequence: TGCGCCAGCAACAACAGACTCAGCACAGATACGCAGTATTTT. As protein: CASNNRLSTDTQYF.

This rearrangement joins TRBV7-2 to TRBJ1-5, with D unclear. Germline loops: CDR1 SGHTA, CDR2 FQGNSA. CDR3 size: 13 residues. Trimming removed 5 bases at V and 6 bases at J, with 11 bases between. The CDR3 here is CASSPQQSQPQHF. The DNA for the CDR3 is TGTGCCAGCAGCCCGCAGCAAAGTCAGCCCCAGCATTTT.

The CDR3 loop is CASSARQGAIGELFF. Here the CDR3 DNA reads TGTGCCAGCAGCGCGAGACAGGGGGCAATCGGGGAGCTGTTTTTT. V and J are TRBV7-8 and TRBJ2-2, with 10 positions matching TRBD1. There are 15 residues in the CDR3. Looked up from germline, CDR1 is SGHVS and CDR2 is FQNEAQ. The ends lost 5 bases at V and 7 bases at J; junction bases unmatched: 7.

This chain links TRBV28 with TRBJ1-2; 10 positions agree with TRBD1. The CDR3 runs to 16 residues. Germline V CDR1 and CDR2: MDHEN, SYDVKM. The J segment lost 8 bases and the V segment lost 5 bases, leaving 14 bases of the junction unmatched. CDR3 loop: CASSQGAGTGVNGYTF. The CDR3 DNA sequence: TGTGCCAGCAGTCAAGGGGCCGGGACAGGGGTCAACGGCTACACCTTC.

This clone was seen only once. This sequence joins TRBV28 and TRBJ1-1, with unresolved D. Trimming left V 9 bases short and J 2 bases short, with 13 bases between. Per the germline V gene, CDR1 is MDHEN and CDR2 is SYDVKM. The CDR3 sequence is 13 residues long. CDR3 loop: CARNARINTEAFF. Written as DNA, the CDR3 is TGTGCCAGAAACGCGAGGATAAACACTGAAGCTTTCTTT. The entire variable domain, with the rest obtained from reference TRBV28 and TRBJ1-1, is as follows: DVKVTQSSRYLVKRTGEKVFLECVQDMDHENMFWYRQDPGLGLRLIYFSYDVKMKEKGDIPEGYSVSREKKERFSLILESASTNQTSMYLCARNARINTEAFFGQGTRLTVV.

The chain uses TRBV5-1 and TRBJ1-6; 8 bases align to TRBD1. The CDR3 length is 14 residues. Losses at the gene ends were 3 bases for V and 7 bases for J; bases not matched to a gene: 3. CDR1 SGHRS and CDR2 YFSETQ come from the germline V gene. CDR3 in amino acids: CASSSTGVNSPLHF. In DNA form, the CDR3 reads TGCGCCAGCAGCTCGACAGGGGTGAATTCACCCCTCCACTTT. The full variable domain, in which reference TRBV5-1 and TRBJ1-6 provide the parts outside the CDR3, is KAGVTQTPRYLIKTRGQQVTLSCSPISGHRSVSWYQQTPGQGLQFLFEYFSETQRNKGNFPGRFSGRQFSNSRSEMNVSTLELGDSALYLCASSSTGVNSPLHFGNGTRLTVT.

The CDR3 sequence is CASSDQGGRQPQHF. Written as DNA, the CDR3 is TGTGCCAGCAGTGACCAGGGGGGCAGGCAGCCCCAGCATTTT. The chain recombines TRBV2 with TRBJ1-5, with 7 bases fitting TRBD1. The CDR3 totals 14 residues. V gave up 3 bases and J gave up 7 bases; unmatched junction bases: 6. In germline, CDR1 is SNHLY, CDR2 FYNNEI.

The chain is built from TRBV28 and TRBJ1-1; D possibly corresponds to TRBD1 (5 bases). The CDR3 totals 13 residues. Trimming cost V 6 bases and J 3 bases, with 11 bases left between them. CDR1 is MDHEN and CDR2 is SYDVKM in the germline V gene. This CDR3 is CASRDTGYTEAFF. CDR3 DNA: TGTGCCAGCAGGGACACTGGGTACACTGAAGCTTTCTTT.

The V gene is TRBV7-8, the J gene TRBJ2-5, with D possibly being TRBD2 (6 bases). The CDR3 has 15 amino acids. Germline V gene lookup returns CDR1 SGHVS and CDR2 FQNEAQ. Trimming shortened V by 5 bases and J by 7 bases, and 20 bases separated the two germline ends. The CDR3 is CASSIRDSSGRTQYF. CDR3 in DNA: TGTGCCAGCAGCATTCGGGACTCCTCCGGGCGGACCCAGTACTTC.

The gene calls are TRBV5-8 and TRBJ2-2; 7 bases are shared with TRBD2. V trimming: 4 bases; J trimming: 5 bases; junction bases outside the gene matches: 8. Looked up from germline, CDR1 is SGHTS and CDR2 is YDEGEE. The CDR3 covers 15 residues. The CDR3 sequence: CASSVWREKTGELFF. The CDR3 coding sequence is TGTGCCAGCAGCGTCTGGCGGGAGAAAACCGGGGAGCTGTTTTTT.

This chain joins TRBV19 and TRBJ1-5, with D hard to call. Germline CDR1 is LNHDA and CDR2 is SQIVND (reference sequence). The CDR3 spans 16 residues. Trimming stripped 0 bases from V and 9 bases from J, with 18 bases between. The CDR3 DNA follows: TGTGCCAGTAGTATAGAAAGTGACCGATCCACGGGGCCCCAGCATTTT. This encodes CASSIESDRSTGPQHF. Supplemented by reference TRBV19 and TRBJ1-5, the full variable domain reads DGGITQSPKYLFRKEGQNVTLSCEQNLNHDAMYWYRQDPGQGLRLIYYSQIVNDFQKGDIAEGYSVSREKKESFPLTVTSAQKNPTAFYLCASSIESDRSTGPQHFGDGTRLSIL.

This sequence joins TRBV30 and TRBJ1-5; weak D call: TRBD1 (6 bases). CDR1 and CDR2 from the germline V gene are GTSNPN and SVGIG (reference sequence). The CDR3 consists of 15 residues. The V end was cut by 2 bases, the J end by 7 bases, with 18 bases between. The CDR3 reads CAWSKGGLLGQPQHF. The CDR3 DNA is TGTGCCTGGAGTAAGGGGGGGCTTCTTGGGCAGCCCCAGCATTTT.

The chain recombines TRBV7-3 with TRBJ2-1, with TRBD2 matching 12 bases. The junction had 5 bases not matched to a gene; V was cut back by 5 bases and J by 6 bases. Germline CDR1 reads SGHTA; CDR2 reads FQGTGA. CDR3 length: 15 amino acids. The CDR3 protein is CASSTLAGGLNEQFF. CDR3 nucleotides: TGTGCCAGCAGCACGCTAGCGGGAGGGCTCAATGAGCAGTTCTTC.

This clone showed up just once. The rearrangement joins TRBV28 to TRBJ1-2, with 7 bases lining up with TRBD1. Trimming at V came to 3 bases and at J to 8 bases, leaving 15 bases not matched to a gene. In germline, CDR1 is MDHEN, CDR2 SYDVKM. The CDR3 consists of 16 residues. The CDR3 here is CASSFPPGGWLVGYTF. The CDR3 bases are TGTGCCAGCAGTTTCCCCCCAGGGGGGTGGTTAGTGGGCTACACCTTC.

The rearrangement links TRBV7-8 to TRBJ1-5; weak D call: TRBD1 (6 bases). Germline assignment: CDR1 SGHVS and CDR2 FQNEAQ. The CDR3 extends over 19 amino acids. V lost 3 bases and J 0 bases, leaving 21 bases between the germline ends. The CDR3 loop is CASSFPSRRTDYSNQPQHF. The CDR3 DNA is TGTGCCAGCAGCTTCCCATCACGGAGGACAGACTATAGCAATCAGCCCCAGCATTTT.

The V and J genes are TRBV28 and TRBJ1-1, with D perhaps matching TRBD1 (6 bases). The germline V gene encodes CDR1 MDHEN and CDR2 SYDVKM. Deletions cut 10 bases from V and 5 bases from J, with 17 bases between. CDR3 size: 13 residues. The CDR3 reads CAMKAGAGTEAFF. The CDR3 DNA reads TGTGCCATGAAGGCGGGGGCTGGTACTGAAGCTTTCTTT.

The genes are TRBV7-9 and TRBJ2-7, with TRBD1 matching over 7 bases. This CDR3 is 18 amino acids long. Germline trimming cut 1 base from V and 0 bases from J; bases unmatched to any gene: 12. Germline CDR1 and CDR2: SEHNR and FQNEAQ (reference sequence). CDR3 in amino acids: CASSLGVRGIGISYEQYF. DNA of the CDR3: TGTGCCAGCAGCTTAGGGGTCAGGGGGATAGGGATCTCCTACGAGCAGTACTTC.

The CDR3: CASSLLPSGANNEQFF. The CDR3 region has the DNA TGTGCCAGCAGCCTACTCCCTTCGGGGGCCAACAATGAGCAGTTCTTC. V is TRBV7-9 and J is TRBJ2-1; tentatively, D is TRBD1 or TRBD2 (6 bases each). The CDR3 sequence is 16 residues long. V was pared by 5 bases and J by 5 bases, with 19 bases between. Per the germline V gene, CDR1 is SEHNR and CDR2 is FQNEAQ (reference sequence).

The chain recombines TRBV19 with TRBJ1-5; 9 bases map to TRBD1. The CDR3 runs 17 residues. The J segment lost 0 bases and the V segment lost 3 bases, leaving 6 bases of the junction unmatched. Germline CDR1 is LNHDA and CDR2 is SQIVND (reference sequence). The CDR3 loop is CASSILTGGFSNQPQHF. The CDR3 nucleotides read TGTGCCAGTAGTATTTTGACAGGGGGATTTAGCAATCAGCCCCAGCATTTT.

The chain recombines TRBV6-5 with TRBJ2-2, with D perhaps matching TRBD2 (6 bases). The V end lost 11 bases, the J end lost 6 bases, and 10 bases lay between the germline ends. This CDR3 has 11 amino acids. Germline V gene sequence: CDR1 MNHEY, CDR2 SVGAGI. The CDR3 loop is CAVGGSGELFF. The CDR3 nucleotides are TGTGCCGTCGGGGGTTCCGGGGAGCTGTTTTTT.